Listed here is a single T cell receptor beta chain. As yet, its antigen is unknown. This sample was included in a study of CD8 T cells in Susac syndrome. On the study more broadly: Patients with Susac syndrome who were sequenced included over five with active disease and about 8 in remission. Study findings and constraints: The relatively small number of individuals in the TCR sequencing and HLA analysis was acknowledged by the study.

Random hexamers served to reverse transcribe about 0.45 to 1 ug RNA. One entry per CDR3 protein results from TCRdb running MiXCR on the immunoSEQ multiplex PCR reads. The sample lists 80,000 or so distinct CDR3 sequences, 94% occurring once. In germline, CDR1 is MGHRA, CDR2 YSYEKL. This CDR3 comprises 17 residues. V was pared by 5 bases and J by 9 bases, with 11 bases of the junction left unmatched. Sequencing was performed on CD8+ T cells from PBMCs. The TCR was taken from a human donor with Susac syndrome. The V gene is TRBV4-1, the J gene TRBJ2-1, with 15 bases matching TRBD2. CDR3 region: CASSLGWTSGGAGEQFF. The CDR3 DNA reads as TGCGCCAGCAGCTTGGGATGGACTAGCGGGGGGGCTGGTGAGCAGTTCTTC.